Listed below are T cell receptor beta chains from one sample, sequenced in a study of blood T cells in healthy people across ages. MiXCR, applied by TCRdb to the 5' RACE reads, yields one record per CDR3 protein. Here the sample spans some 1,500,000 distinct CDR3 sequences, roughly 43% being singletons. The sequenced sample consisted of blood. The receptors were gathered from a woman aged 18-29 years in good health. Each CDR3 is given with its conserved first and last residue. Fields, in order: CDR3 length, V gene, J gene, clone size, D gene, CDR3 protein, CDR3 DNA. The D gene is left open where the match is weak. A clone size is listed for some rows: how often the clone was seen (once, few, many), or a class if it is expanded.

>14|TRBV20-1|TRBJ2-1|.|TRBD1
CSARETGNYNEQFF
TGCAGTGCTAGGGAGACAGGGAATTACAATGAGCAGTTCTTC
>11|TRBV6-5|TRBJ2-5|.|TRBD2
CASRRGEKQYF
TGTGCCAGCAGGCGGGGGGAGAAGCAGTACTTC
>16|TRBV13|TRBJ2-7|.|TRBD1
CASSRRPGQVTYEQYF
TGTGCCAGCAGCAGACGGCCAGGACAGGTCACCTACGAGCAGTACTTC
>13|TRBV5-1|TRBJ2-1|.|.
CASSSTSLLKQFF
TGCGCCAGCAGCTCTACGTCACTATTAAAGCAGTTCTTC
>16|TRBV4-3|TRBJ2-1|.|TRBD2
CASSQDLLAGVYEQFF
TGCGCCAGCAGCCAAGATTTGCTAGCGGGAGTCTATGAGCAGTTCTTC
>14|TRBV29-1|TRBJ2-2|few|TRBD1
CSARTGANTGELFF
TGCAGCGCCCGGACAGGGGCAAACACCGGGGAGCTGTTTTTT
>11|TRBV7-2|TRBJ2-7|.|.
CASRKSNEQYF
TGTGCCAGCAGGAAAAGCAACGAGCAGTACTTC
>12|TRBV27|TRBJ2-1|many|.
CASSPRNNEQFF
TGTGCCAGCAGTCCCAGGAACAATGAGCAGTTCTTC
>13|TRBV29-1|TRBJ1-2|.|.
CSVERVISSGYTF
TGCAGCGTTGAACGGGTAATAAGCAGTGGCTACACCTTC
>15|TRBV12-3/TRBV12-4|TRBJ2-2|.|.
CASSPGLRNTGELFF
TGTGCCAGCAGTCCGGGACTTAGGAACACCGGGGAGCTGTTTTTT
>14|TRBV20-1|TRBJ2-7|once|TRBD2
CSASDSSGSCEQYF
TGCAGTGCTAGCGACTCTAGCGGGAGTTGCGAGCAGTACTTC
>13|TRBV20-1|TRBJ1-2|.|.
CSARPGHTYGYTF
TGCAGTGCTAGGCCGGGACATACCTATGGCTACACCTTC
>14|TRBV20-1|TRBJ2-7|few|.
CSARKSLDGYEQYF
TGCAGTGCTAGAAAGTCTCTCGACGGATACGAGCAGTACTTC
>17|TRBV6-6|TRBJ1-2|.|.
CASSMTGRELRAYGYTF
TGTGCCAGCAGCATGACAGGAAGGGAGTTACGGGCGTATGGCTACACCTTC
>15|TRBV12-3/TRBV12-4|TRBJ2-7|few|TRBD1
CASSRGTGASYEQYF
TGTGCCAGCAGTAGGGGGACAGGGGCCTCCTACGAGCAGTACTTC
>13|TRBV28|TRBJ2-1|many|.
CASSFSLAHEQFF
TGTGCCAGCAGTTTTTCTCTAGCCCATGAGCAGTTCTTC
>13|TRBV29-1|TRBJ2-3|few|.
CSGGAASTDTQYF
TGCAGCGGAGGGGCAGCAAGCACAGATACGCAGTATTTT
>15|TRBV4-1|TRBJ1-1|.|.
CASSREAPGGPEAFF
TGCGCCAGCAGCCGAGAGGCCCCGGGGGGACCTGAAGCTTTCTTT
>14|TRBV7-2|TRBJ2-1|few|.
CASSLPAGTNEQFF
TGTGCCAGCAGCTTACCCGCAGGGACCAATGAGCAGTTCTTC
>15|TRBV7-2|TRBJ1-1|.|TRBD1
CASSLERQGITEAFF
TGTGCCAGCAGCTTAGAAAGACAGGGGATCACTGAAGCTTTCTTT
>13|TRBV29-1|TRBJ2-3|.|.
CSVDKGSTDTQYF
TGCAGCGTTGATAAAGGTAGCACAGATACGCAGTATTTT
>15|TRBV10-3|TRBJ2-7|many|.
CAISGGERVWYEQYF
TGTGCCATCAGTGGAGGCGAGCGGGTCTGGTACGAGCAGTACTTC
>16|TRBV13|TRBJ1-1|.|TRBD1
CASSHFRDRKYTEAFF
TGTGCCAGCAGCCACTTCCGGGACAGGAAATACACTGAAGCTTTCTTT
>12|TRBV20-1|TRBJ1-1|few|.
CSASWGSAEAFF
TGCAGTGCTAGCTGGGGTTCGGCTGAAGCTTTCTTT